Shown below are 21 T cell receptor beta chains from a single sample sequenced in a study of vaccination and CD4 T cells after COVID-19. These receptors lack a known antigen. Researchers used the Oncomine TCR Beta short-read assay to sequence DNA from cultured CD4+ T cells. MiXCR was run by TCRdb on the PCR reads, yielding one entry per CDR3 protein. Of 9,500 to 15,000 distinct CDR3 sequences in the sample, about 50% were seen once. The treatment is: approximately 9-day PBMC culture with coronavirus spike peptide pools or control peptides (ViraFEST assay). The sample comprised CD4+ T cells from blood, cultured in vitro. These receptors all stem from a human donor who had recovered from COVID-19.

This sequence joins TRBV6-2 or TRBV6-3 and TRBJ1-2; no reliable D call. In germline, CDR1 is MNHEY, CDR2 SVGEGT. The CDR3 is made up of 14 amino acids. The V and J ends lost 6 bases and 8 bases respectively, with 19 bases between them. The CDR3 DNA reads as TGTGCCAGCAGAGTCTCAGGAGCTCTCCGGGGCTACACCTTC. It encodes CASRVSGALRGYTF.

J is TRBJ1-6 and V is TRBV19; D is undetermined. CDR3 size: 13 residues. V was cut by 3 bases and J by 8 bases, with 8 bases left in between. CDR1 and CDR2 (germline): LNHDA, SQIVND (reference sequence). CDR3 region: CASSMFNYSPLHF. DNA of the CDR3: TGTGCCAGTAGTATGTTTAACTATTCACCCCTCCACTTT.

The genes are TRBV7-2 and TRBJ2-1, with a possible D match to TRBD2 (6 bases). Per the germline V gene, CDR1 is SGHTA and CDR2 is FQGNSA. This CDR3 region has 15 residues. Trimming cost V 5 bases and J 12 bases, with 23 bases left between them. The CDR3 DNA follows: TGTGCCAGCAGCGTTGGGGGACTTGGCAGTAGCGGGCAGTTCTTC. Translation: CASSVGGLGSSGQFF.

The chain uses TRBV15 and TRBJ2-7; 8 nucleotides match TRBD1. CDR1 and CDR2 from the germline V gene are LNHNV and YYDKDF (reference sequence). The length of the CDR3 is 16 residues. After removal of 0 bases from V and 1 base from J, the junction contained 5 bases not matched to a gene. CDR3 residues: CATSRDRGTGSYEQYF. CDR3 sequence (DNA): TGTGCCACCAGCAGAGATCGGGGGACAGGATCCTACGAGCAGTACTTC.

The CDR3 protein is CASSPLGTARYGYTF. The CDR3 nucleotides are TGTGCCAGCAGTCCCCTCGGGACAGCGAGGTATGGCTACACCTTC. V gene TRBV27 combines with J gene TRBJ1-2; 7 nucleotides line up with TRBD1. V lost 5 bases, J lost 5 bases, and 11 bases stayed unmatched. Germline V lookup: CDR1 MNHEY, CDR2 SMNVEV (reference sequence). CDR3 length equals 15 residues.

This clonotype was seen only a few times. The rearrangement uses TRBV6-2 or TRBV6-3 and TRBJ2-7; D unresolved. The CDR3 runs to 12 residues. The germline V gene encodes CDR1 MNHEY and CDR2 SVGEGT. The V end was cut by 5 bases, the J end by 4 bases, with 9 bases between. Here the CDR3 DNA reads TGTGCCAGCAGTACACAGAGTTACGAGCAGTACTTC. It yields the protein CASSTQSYEQYF.

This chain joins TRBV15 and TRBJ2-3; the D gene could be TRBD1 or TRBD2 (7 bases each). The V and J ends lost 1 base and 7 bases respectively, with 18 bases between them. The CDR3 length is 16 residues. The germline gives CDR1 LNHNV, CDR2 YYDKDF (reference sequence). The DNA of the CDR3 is TGTGCCACCAGCAGAGTAGGGGGCGGGAGCGGGAATACGCAGTATTTT. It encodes CATSRVGGGSGNTQYF. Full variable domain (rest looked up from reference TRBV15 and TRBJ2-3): DAMVIQNPRYQVTQFGKPVTLSCSQTLNHNVMYWYQQKSSQAPKLLFHYYDKDFNNEADTPDNFQSRRPNTSFCFLDIRSPGLGDTAMYLCATSRVGGGSGNTQYFGPGTRLTVL.

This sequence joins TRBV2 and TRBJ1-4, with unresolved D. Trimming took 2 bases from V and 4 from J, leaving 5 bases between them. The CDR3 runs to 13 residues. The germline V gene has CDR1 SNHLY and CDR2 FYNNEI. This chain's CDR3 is CASSELGNEKLFF. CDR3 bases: TGTGCCAGCAGTGAACTCGGTAATGAAAAACTGTTTTTT.

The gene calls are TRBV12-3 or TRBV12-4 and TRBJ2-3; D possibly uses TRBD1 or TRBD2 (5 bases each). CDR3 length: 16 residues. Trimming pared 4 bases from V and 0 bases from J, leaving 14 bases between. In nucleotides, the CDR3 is TGTGCCAGCAGTTCCCCCACGAGGGGTAGCACAGATACGCAGTATTTT. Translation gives CASSSPTRGSTDTQYF.

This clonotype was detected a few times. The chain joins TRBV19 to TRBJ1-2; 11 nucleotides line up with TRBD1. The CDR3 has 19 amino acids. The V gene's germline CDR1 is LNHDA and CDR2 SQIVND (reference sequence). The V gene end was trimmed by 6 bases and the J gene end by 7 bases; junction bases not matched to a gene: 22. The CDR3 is CASSRITGGTGGISGGYTF. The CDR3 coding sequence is TGTGCCAGTAGCCGCATCACGGGCGGGACAGGGGGAATTTCCGGTGGCTACACCTTC.

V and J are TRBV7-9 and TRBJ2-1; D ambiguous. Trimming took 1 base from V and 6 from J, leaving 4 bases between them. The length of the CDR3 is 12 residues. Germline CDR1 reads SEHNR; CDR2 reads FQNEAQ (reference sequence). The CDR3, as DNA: TGTGCCAGCAGCTTAGACGTCAATGAGCAGTTCTTC. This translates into CASSLDVNEQFF.

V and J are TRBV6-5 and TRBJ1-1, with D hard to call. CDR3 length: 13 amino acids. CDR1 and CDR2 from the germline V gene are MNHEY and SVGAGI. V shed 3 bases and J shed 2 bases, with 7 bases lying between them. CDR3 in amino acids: CASSYWGNTEAFF. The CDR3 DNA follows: TGTGCCAGCAGTTATTGGGGAAACACTGAAGCTTTCTTT.

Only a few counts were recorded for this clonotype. In nucleotides, the CDR3 is TGTGCCAGCAGCCAAAATCCGGGACTAGACACAGATACGCAGTATTTT. Translation gives CASSQNPGLDTDTQYF. The chain carries TRBV4-2 and TRBJ2-3; 8 bases are a match to TRBD2. Germline CDR1 is LGHNA and CDR2 is YNFKEQ. The CDR3 contains 16 residues. The V segment lost 2 bases and the J segment 2 bases; nucleotides outside the gene matches: 6.

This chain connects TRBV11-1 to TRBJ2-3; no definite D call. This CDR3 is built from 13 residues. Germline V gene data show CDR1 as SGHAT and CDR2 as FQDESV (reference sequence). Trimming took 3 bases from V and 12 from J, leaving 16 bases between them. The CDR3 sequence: CASSLLGGVDQYF. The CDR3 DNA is TGTGCCAGCAGCTTGTTAGGTGGGGTGGATCAGTATTTT.

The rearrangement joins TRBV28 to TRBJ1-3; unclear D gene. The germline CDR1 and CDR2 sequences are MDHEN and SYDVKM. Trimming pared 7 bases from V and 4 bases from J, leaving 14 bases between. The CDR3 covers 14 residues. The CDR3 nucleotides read TGTGCCAGCACCCCACCGGCGGAGGGAAACACCATATATTTT. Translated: CASTPPAEGNTIYF.

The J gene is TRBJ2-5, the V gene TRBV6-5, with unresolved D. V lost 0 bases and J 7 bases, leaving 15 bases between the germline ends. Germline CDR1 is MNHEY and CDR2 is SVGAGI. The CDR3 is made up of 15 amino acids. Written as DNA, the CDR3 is TGTGCCAGCAGTTACTCGGGTGGCTCCGGCGGGACCCAGTACTTC. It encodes CASSYSGGSGGTQYF.

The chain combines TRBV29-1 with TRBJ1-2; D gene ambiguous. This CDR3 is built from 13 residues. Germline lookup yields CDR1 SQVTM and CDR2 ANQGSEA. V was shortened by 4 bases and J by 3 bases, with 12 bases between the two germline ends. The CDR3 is CSVAEGLYYGYTF. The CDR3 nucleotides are TGCAGCGTTGCTGAGGGTTTGTACTATGGCTACACCTTC.

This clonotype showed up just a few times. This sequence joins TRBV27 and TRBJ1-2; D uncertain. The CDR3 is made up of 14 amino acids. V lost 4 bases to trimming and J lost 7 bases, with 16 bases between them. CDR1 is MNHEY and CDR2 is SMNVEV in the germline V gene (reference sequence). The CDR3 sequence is CASSSYLRKSGYTF. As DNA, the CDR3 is TGTGCCAGCAGTTCCTACCTAAGGAAGAGTGGCTACACCTTC.

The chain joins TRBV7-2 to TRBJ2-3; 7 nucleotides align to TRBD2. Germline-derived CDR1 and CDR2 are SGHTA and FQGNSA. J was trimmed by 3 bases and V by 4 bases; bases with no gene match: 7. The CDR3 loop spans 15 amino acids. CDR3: CASSSGGVGTDTQYF. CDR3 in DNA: TGTGCCAGCAGCTCTGGGGGGGTGGGGACAGATACGCAGTATTTT.

CDR3 region: CSASGSDNSPLHF. The CDR3 coding sequence is TGCAGTGCTTCAGGATCGGATAATTCACCCCTCCACTTT. The chain links TRBV20-1 to TRBJ1-6; D uncertain. Trimming took off 5 bases at V and 5 bases at J, with 10 bases between the two ends. Germline CDR1 and CDR2: DFQATT and SNEGSKA (reference sequence). CDR3 size: 13 residues.

The CDR3 protein is CASSFQPSTDTQYF. CDR3 sequence (DNA): TGTGCCAGCAGTTTTCAGCCTAGCACAGATACGCAGTATTTT. The chain is built from TRBV12-3 or TRBV12-4 and TRBJ2-3; D uncertain. The CDR3 runs 14 residues. Between the trimmed V and J ends, which lost 3 bases and 0 bases, there was a span of 7 bases.